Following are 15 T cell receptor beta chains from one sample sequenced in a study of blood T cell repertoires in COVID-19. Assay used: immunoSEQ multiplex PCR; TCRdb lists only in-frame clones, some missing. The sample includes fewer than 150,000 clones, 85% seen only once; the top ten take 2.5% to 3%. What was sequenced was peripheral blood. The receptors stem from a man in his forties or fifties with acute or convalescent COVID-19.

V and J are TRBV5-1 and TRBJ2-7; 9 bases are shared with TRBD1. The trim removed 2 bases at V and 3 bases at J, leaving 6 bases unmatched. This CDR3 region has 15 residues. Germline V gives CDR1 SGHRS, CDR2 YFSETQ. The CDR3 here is CASSLGQGNVYEQYF. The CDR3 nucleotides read TGCGCCAGCAGCTTAGGACAGGGGAACGTCTACGAGCAGTACTTC.

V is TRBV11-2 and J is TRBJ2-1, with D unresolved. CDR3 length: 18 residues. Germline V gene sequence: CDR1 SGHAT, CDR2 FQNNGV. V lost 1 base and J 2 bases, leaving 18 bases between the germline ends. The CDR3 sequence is CASSLVPTMRSTYNEQFF. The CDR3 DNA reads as TGTGCCAGCAGCTTAGTCCCTACTATGCGGAGTACCTACAATGAGCAGTTCTTC. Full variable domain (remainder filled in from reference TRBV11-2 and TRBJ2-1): EAGVAQSPRYKIIEKRQSVAFWCNPISGHATLYWYQQILGQGPKLLIQFQNNGVVDDSQLPKDRFSAERLKGVDSTLKIQPAKLEDSAVYLCASSLVPTMRSTYNEQFFGPGTRLTVL.

This chain's CDR3 is CASSQDRNYGYTF. In DNA, the CDR3 is TGCGCCAGCAGCCAGGACAGGAACTATGGCTACACCTTC. This rearrangement joins TRBV5-1 to TRBJ1-2; 7 bases line up with TRBD1. Germline V gene data show CDR1 as SGHRS and CDR2 as YFSETQ. J was trimmed by 2 bases and V by 4 bases; bases with no gene match: 2. The CDR3 totals 13 residues.

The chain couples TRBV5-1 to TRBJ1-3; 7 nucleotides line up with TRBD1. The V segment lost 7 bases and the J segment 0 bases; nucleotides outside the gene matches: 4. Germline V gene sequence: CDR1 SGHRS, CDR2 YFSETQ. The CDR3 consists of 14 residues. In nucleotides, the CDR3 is TGCGCCAGCTCAGGGGGTAGCTCTGGAAACACCATATATTTT. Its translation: CASSGGSSGNTIYF.

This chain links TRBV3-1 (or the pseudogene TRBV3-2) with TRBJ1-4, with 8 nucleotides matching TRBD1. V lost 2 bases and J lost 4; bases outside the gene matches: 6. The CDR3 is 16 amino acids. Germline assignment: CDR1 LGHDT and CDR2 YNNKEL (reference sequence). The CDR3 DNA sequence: TGTGCCAGCAGCCAATTTACAGGGGGTAATAATGAAAAACTGTTTTTT. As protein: CASSQFTGGNNEKLFF.

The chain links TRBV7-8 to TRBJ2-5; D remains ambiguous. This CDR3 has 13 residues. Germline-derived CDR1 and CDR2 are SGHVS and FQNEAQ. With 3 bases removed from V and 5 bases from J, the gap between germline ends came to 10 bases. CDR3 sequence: CASSLSGEETQYF. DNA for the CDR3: TGTGCCAGCAGCTTGAGTGGTGAGGAGACCCAGTACTTC.

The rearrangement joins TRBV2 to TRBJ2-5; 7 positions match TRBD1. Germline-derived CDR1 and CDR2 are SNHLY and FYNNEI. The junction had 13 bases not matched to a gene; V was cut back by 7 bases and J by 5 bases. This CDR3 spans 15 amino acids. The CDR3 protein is CASKTLQGSSETQYF. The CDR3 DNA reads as TGTGCCAGCAAGACCCTACAGGGGTCGTCGGAGACCCAGTACTTC.

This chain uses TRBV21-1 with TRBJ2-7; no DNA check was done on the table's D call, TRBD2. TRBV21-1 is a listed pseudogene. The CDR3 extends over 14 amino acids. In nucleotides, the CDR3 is TGTGCCAGCAGCCTCGGCCGGGGTTCCTACGAGCAGTACTTC. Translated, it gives CASSLGRGSYEQYF.

The CDR3 coding sequence is TGTGCCAGCAAAGGGACAGAGAACACCGGGGAGCTGTTTTTT. It translates to CASKGTENTGELFF. The chain links TRBV14 to TRBJ2-2, with 7 bases fitting TRBD1. Germline V CDR1 and CDR2: SGHDN, FVKESK. Germline trimming cut 7 bases from V and 1 base from J; bases unmatched to any gene: 3. The CDR3 spans 14 residues.

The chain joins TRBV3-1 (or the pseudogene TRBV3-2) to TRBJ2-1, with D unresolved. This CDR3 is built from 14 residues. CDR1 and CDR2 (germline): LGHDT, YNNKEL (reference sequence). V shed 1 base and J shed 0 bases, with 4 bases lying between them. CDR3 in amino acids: CASSQADSYNEQFF. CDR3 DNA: TGTGCCAGCAGCCAAGCAGACTCCTACAATGAGCAGTTCTTC.

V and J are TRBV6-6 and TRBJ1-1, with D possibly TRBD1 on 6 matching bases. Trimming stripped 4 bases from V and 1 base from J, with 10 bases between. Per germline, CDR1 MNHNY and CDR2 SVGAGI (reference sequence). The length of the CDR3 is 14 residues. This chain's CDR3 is CASSSGQTNTEAFF. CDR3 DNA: TGTGCCAGCAGTTCAGGACAGACGAACACTGAAGCTTTCTTT.

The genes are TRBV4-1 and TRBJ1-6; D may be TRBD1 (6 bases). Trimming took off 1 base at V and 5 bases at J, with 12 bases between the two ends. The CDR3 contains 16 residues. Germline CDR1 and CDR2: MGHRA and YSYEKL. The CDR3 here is CASSQAPRGNNSPLHF. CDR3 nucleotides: TGCGCCAGCAGCCAAGCCCCGAGGGGGAATAATTCACCCCTCCACTTT.

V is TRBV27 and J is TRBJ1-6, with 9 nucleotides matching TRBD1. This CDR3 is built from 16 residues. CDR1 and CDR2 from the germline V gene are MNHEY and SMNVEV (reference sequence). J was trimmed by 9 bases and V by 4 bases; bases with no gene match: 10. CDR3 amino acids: CASSSILQGAGSPLHF. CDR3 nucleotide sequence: TGTGCCAGCAGTTCAATTCTACAGGGGGCCGGTTCACCCCTCCACTTT.

CDR3 amino acids: CASSPGTSGRAKNIQYF. CDR3 nucleotide sequence: TGTGCCAGCAGTCCCGGGACTAGCGGTAGAGCCAAAAACATTCAGTACTTC. The J gene is TRBJ2-4, the V gene TRBV28; 11 bases agree with TRBD2. J lost 0 bases, V lost 5 bases, and 6 bases had no gene match. Germline V gives CDR1 MDHEN, CDR2 SYDVKM. This CDR3 is 17 amino acids long.

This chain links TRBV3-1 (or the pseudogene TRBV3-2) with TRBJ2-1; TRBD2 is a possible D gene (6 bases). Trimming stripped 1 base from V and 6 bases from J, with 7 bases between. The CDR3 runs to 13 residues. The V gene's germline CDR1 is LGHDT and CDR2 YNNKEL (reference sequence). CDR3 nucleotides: TGTGCCAGCAGCCAAGGGACTACCAATGAGCAGTTCTTC. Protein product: CASSQGTTNEQFF.